What follows is one T cell receptor beta chain and its context. Its antigen remains unidentified. No much larger clonotype is one base removed from it; base qualities were not supplied. Each collaborating institution followed its own protocols to collect whole blood in K2EDTA tubes. For TCRbeta analysis, collaborators shipped samples as frozen whole blood, isolated PBMCs, or DNA extracted from either of those sample types. These data originate in a study of blood T cell repertoires in COVID-19 (TCRdb year 2020). At the level of the whole study: Samples covering the acute and convalescent phases of COVID-19 were provided by collaborators in the United States, Italy and Spain. The dataset comprised deeply sampled blood TCRbeta repertoires from subjects exposed to, actively infected with, or recovered from COVID-19. The material from the prospective study consisted of cDNA or gDNA derived from T cells, B-cell-depleted T cells, or PBMCs. Where available, HLA class I and class II types were obtained from metadata supplied by the sample provider rather than from assay-based typing. The samples were drawn from the first 160 participants of the ongoing ImmuneRACE study and from 1,254 subjects provided by 6 global collaborators. Sample metadata almost always included a de-identified subject ID, COVID-19 status, age in years and sex. The repertoires were released in a freely available public database intended as a resource for research on the immune response to SARS-CoV-2. Beyond this particular receptor, the publication reports: How much clinical and demographic metadata was included differed by source and by participant, and the metadata was provided uncurated.

TCRbeta CDR3 regions were amplified from genomic DNA using the immunoSEQ Assay, a bias-controlled multiplex PCR. From the authors' description of their analysis: Nucleated cell counts per sample were estimated from amplification of reference gene primers within the assay. To quantify the absolute abundance of each unique TCRbeta CDR3 rearrangement, sequence reads were collapsed and filtered. For each sample, productive Simpson clonality was calculated by taking the square root of Simpson's diversity index across productive rearrangements. The clones in this table, taken by TCRdb from immuneACCESS, are in-frame only. Not every clone is retained; where verified, under half of the shortfall comes from an unresolved V gene, and the cause of the rest is unknown. That table furnishes V, J and clone size, whereas the DNA furnished D and trimming. Present in this sample are tens of thousands of clones, around 80% of which were seen just once. Clones ranked in the top ten supply around 15% of the sample.

Between the V and J ends, shortened by 5 bases and 7 bases respectively, the junction contains 20 bases. From the germline V gene (reference sequence), CDR1 is LNHDA and CDR2 is SQIVND. The CDR3 goes from the cysteine to the phenylalanine over 15 residues. The retained sequence is limited to the CDR3, 45 bases, with the frame set at the first base. The sample was peripheral blood. This TCR came from a human donor in a cohort sampled during active COVID-19. The sequence links TRBV19 to TRBJ1-1; TRBD1 is a weak D gene call, 6 bases matching. The DNA sequence is TGTGCCAGTAGTCCTTTTCAGGGGCGATCCCGTGAAGCTTTCTTT. The translation is CASSPFQGRSREAFF. Reference TRBV19 and TRBJ1-1 genes cover what lies past the CDR3, so the full variable domain is DGGITQSPKYLFRKEGQNVTLSCEQNLNHDAMYWYRQDPGQGLRLIYYSQIVNDFQKGDIAEGYSVSREKKESFPLTVTSAQKNPTAFYLCASSPFQGRSREAFFGQGTRLTVV.